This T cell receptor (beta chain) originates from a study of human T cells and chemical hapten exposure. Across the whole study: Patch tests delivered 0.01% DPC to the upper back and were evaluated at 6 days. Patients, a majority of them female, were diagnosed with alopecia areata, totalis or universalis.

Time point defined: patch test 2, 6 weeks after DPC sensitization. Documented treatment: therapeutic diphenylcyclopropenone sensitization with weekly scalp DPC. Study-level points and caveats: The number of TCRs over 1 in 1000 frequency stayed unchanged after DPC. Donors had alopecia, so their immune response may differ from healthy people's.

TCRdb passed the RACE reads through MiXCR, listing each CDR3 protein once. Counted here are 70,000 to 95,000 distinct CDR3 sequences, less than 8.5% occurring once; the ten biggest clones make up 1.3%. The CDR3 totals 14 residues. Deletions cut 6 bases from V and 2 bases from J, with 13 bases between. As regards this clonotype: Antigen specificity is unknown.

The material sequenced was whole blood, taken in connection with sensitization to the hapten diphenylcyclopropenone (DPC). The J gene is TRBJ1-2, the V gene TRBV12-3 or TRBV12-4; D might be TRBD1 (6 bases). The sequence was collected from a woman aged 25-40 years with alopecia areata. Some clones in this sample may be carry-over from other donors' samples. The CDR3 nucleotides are TGTGCCAGCAGCCCTTACAGGGAAAACTATGGCTACACCTTC. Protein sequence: CASSPYRENYGYTF.